One sample yielded the 8 T cell receptor beta chains listed below, sequenced in a study of blood T cell repertoires in COVID-19. Data came from immunoSEQ multiplex PCR; TCRdb stores just in-frame clones and leaves some out. The repertoire has about 140,000 clones, more than 80% of them found once; the top ten carry roughly 8.6%. The sample consisted of peripheral blood. The receptors derive from a woman over 75 in a cohort sampled during active or convalescent COVID-19.

For this clone: One junction end does not reproduce the germline sequence, and a read error may be involved. J is TRBJ2-7 and V is TRBV20-1, with 8 bases lining up with TRBD1. From germline, CDR1 is DFQATT and CDR2 SNEGSKA (reference sequence). This CDR3 has 9 amino acids. The CDR3 DNA is TGCAGTGCTAGGGAAGGACAGGGCTTC. Amino acids: CSAREGQGF.

The V call is TRBV4-2, the J call TRBJ2-3, with 9 bases lining up with TRBD2. Germline V lookup: CDR1 LGHNA, CDR2 YNFKEQ. CDR3 length: 19 residues. Unmatched junction bases numbered 17, after V lost 4 bases and J lost 3 bases. The chain's CDR3 is CASSPISGGGAGGTDTQYF. CDR3 DNA sequence: TGTGCCAGCAGCCCCATTTCAGGCGGGGGGGCCGGGGGAACAGATACGCAGTATTTT.

V usage is TRBV5-4 and J usage is TRBJ1-6; D perhaps matches TRBD1 (5 bases). V lost 3 bases and J lost 7, with 14 bases in between. The CDR3 is 15 amino acids. Germline values: CDR1 SGHNT, CDR2 YYREEE (reference sequence). CDR3 bases: TGTGCCAGCAGCTCGGGGGGACGGGCAAATTCACCCCTCCACTTT. Amino acid sequence: CASSSGGRANSPLHF.

The CDR3 spells CASSLTTSGTGDEKLFF. The CDR3 DNA follows: TGCGCCAGCAGCCTCACAACCTCCGGGACAGGTGATGAAAAACTGTTTTTT. The chain employs TRBV4-1 and TRBJ1-4, with 8 bases aligning to TRBD1. The CDR3 is made up of 17 amino acids. Germline CDR1 MGHRA, CDR2 YSYEKL. V shed 4 bases, J shed 6 bases, and the junction held 13 bases outside the gene matches.

This clone was seen once. The chain recombines TRBV4-1 with TRBJ1-5, with D perhaps TRBD1 (5 bases). The germline CDR1 and CDR2 sequences are MGHRA and YSYEKL. The CDR3 consists of 17 residues. V was trimmed by 1 base and J by 0 bases, leaving 13 bases between them. CDR3 sequence reads: CASSQVRGTYSNQPQHF. The CDR3 nucleotides are TGCGCCAGCAGCCAAGTGCGGGGGACTTATAGCAATCAGCCCCAGCATTTT.

The CDR3 loop is CASGRDGGETQYF. In DNA form, the CDR3 reads TGTGCCAGCGGGAGAGACGGAGGAGAGACCCAGTACTTC. The V call is TRBV6-6, the J call TRBJ2-5, with D tentatively TRBD2 (5 bases). The V gene lost 8 bases and the J gene lost 4 bases, with 14 bases spanning the gap. The length of the CDR3 is 13 residues. CDR1 is MNHNY, CDR2 SVGAGI, per germline (reference sequence).

This clone occurred a few times. The chain carries TRBV6-5 and TRBJ1-6; D might be TRBD1 (6 bases). There are 13 residues in the CDR3. V was pared by 2 bases and J by 7 bases, with 6 bases between. The germline V gene has CDR1 MNHEY and CDR2 SVGAGI. CDR3 bases: TGTGCCAGCAGTTACGGACAGAATTCACCCCTCCACTTT. Translated, it gives CASSYGQNSPLHF.

This chain connects TRBV19 to TRBJ2-1; D is possibly TRBD2 (5 bases). Germline loops: CDR1 LNHDA, CDR2 SQIVND (reference sequence). Trimming shortened V by 6 bases and J by 5 bases, and 17 bases separated the two germline ends. CDR3 size: 15 residues. The CDR3 nucleotides read TGTGCCAGTAGCTTCCTAGGGTCTAGCCACAATGAGCAGTTCTTC. Its protein is CASSFLGSSHNEQFF. Drawing the rest from reference TRBV19 and TRBJ2-1, the complete variable domain is DGGITQSPKYLFRKEGQNVTLSCEQNLNHDAMYWYRQDPGQGLRLIYYSQIVNDFQKGDIAEGYSVSREKKESFPLTVTSAQKNPTAFYLCASSFLGSSHNEQFFGPGTRLTVL.